This is a list of T cell receptor beta chains from one sample in a study of blood T cell repertoires in COVID-19. Sequenced by immunoSEQ multiplex PCR; TCRdb stores in-frame clones only, minus some. The sample holds over 200,000 clones; less than 85% are singletons and the top ten take approximately 1.8%. Source material: PBMCs or T cells enriched from blood (not recorded which). The receptors shown here come from a man aged 55 to 70 who had recovered from COVID-19. The CDR3 runs from the conserved cysteine through the conserved F or W. The order of the fields is CDR3 protein, CDR3 DNA, clone size, J gene, D gene, V gene. The D gene is left open where the match is weak. Part of the rows lack a size; the others show once, few, many or a class for expanded clones.

CDR3 protein: CATRGTGGNTIYF
CDR3 DNA: TGTGCCACCAGAGGGACAGGTGGAAACACCATATATTTT
clone size: NA
J gene: TRBJ1-3
D gene: TRBD1
V gene: TRBV24-1

CDR3 protein: CASSLTVFTSGGLNTGELFF
CDR3 DNA: TGTGCCAGCTCACTCACCGTATTTACTAGCGGGGGCCTGAACACCGGGGAGCTGTTTTTT
clone size: NA
J gene: TRBJ2-2
D gene: TRBD2
V gene: TRBV18

CDR3 protein: CASHRFSGNTIYF
CDR3 DNA: TGTGCCAGTCATCGGTTCTCTGGAAACACCATATATTTT
clone size: NA
J gene: TRBJ1-3
D gene: NA
V gene: TRBV19

CDR3 protein: CASSPSGGAKETQYF
CDR3 DNA: TGTGCCAGCAGCCCATCTGGGGGGGCGAAAGAGACCCAGTACTTC
clone size: NA
J gene: TRBJ2-5
D gene: NA
V gene: TRBV7-2

CDR3 protein: CASSPPGQGSYTF
CDR3 DNA: TGTGCCAGCTCACCGCCGGGACAGGGCTCCTACACCTTC
clone size: NA
J gene: TRBJ1-2
D gene: TRBD1
V gene: TRBV18

CDR3 protein: CSASIGTVPFF
CDR3 DNA: TGCAGTGCTAGTATCGGGACAGTTCCTTTCTTT
clone size: NA
J gene: TRBJ1-1
D gene: TRBD1
V gene: TRBV20-1

CDR3 protein: CASSLVGDQETQYF
CDR3 DNA: TGTGCCAGCAGCTTGGTAGGGGACCAAGAGACCCAGTACTTC
clone size: NA
J gene: TRBJ2-5
D gene: NA
V gene: TRBV5-4

CDR3 protein: CASSIGLQGRLNEKLFF
CDR3 DNA: TGTGCCAGTAGTATCGGGTTGCAGGGGCGCCTGAATGAAAAACTGTTTTTT
clone size: NA
J gene: TRBJ1-4
D gene: NA
V gene: TRBV19

CDR3 protein: CSVGTWQNTEAFF
CDR3 DNA: TGCAGCGTTGGGACTTGGCAGAACACTGAAGCTTTCTTT
clone size: NA
J gene: TRBJ1-1
D gene: NA
V gene: TRBV29-1

CDR3 protein: CASSPQGTSGGTEQFF
CDR3 DNA: TGCGCCAGCAGCCCCCAAGGGACTAGCGGGGGAACTGAGCAGTTCTTC
clone size: NA
J gene: TRBJ2-1
D gene: TRBD2
V gene: TRBV5-1

CDR3 protein: CASSPLLERSGVGYTF
CDR3 DNA: TGTGCCAGCTCACCACTTCTAGAACGGAGCGGAGTAGGCTACACCTTC
clone size: once
J gene: TRBJ1-2
D gene: NA
V gene: TRBV18

CDR3 protein: CASSGGRVYYNEQFF
CDR3 DNA: TGTGCCAGCAGTGGCGGCAGGGTCTACTACAATGAGCAGTTCTTC
clone size: NA
J gene: TRBJ2-1
D gene: NA
V gene: TRBV2

CDR3 protein: CASSMVRDRVNPQFF
CDR3 DNA: TGTGCCAGTAGTATGGTTCGGGACAGAGTCAACCCCCAGTTCTTC
clone size: few
J gene: TRBJ2-1
D gene: TRBD1
V gene: TRBV19

CDR3 protein: CASSLDRAYEQYF
CDR3 DNA: TGTGCCAGCAGCCTGGACAGGGCCTACGAGCAGTACTTC
clone size: NA
J gene: TRBJ2-7
D gene: TRBD1
V gene: TRBV12-3/TRBV12-4

CDR3 protein: CASSLVTGMNTEAFF
CDR3 DNA: TGCGCCAGCAGCTTAGTAACGGGGATGAACACTGAAGCTTTCTTT
clone size: NA
J gene: TRBJ1-1
D gene: NA
V gene: TRBV5-1

CDR3 protein: CASKASTGELFF
CDR3 DNA: TGTGCCAGTAAAGCAAGCACCGGGGAGCTGTTTTTT
clone size: NA
J gene: TRBJ2-2
D gene: NA
V gene: TRBV7-2

CDR3 protein: CASSLDGGEQFF
CDR3 DNA: TGCGCCAGCAGCTTGGACGGGGGGGAGCAGTTCTTC
clone size: NA
J gene: TRBJ2-1
D gene: TRBD2
V gene: TRBV5-1

CDR3 protein: CASSRGQGNNEKLFF
CDR3 DNA: TGTGCCAGCAGCCGAGGACAGGGGAATAATGAAAAACTGTTTTTT
clone size: NA
J gene: TRBJ1-4
D gene: TRBD1
V gene: TRBV4-2

CDR3 protein: CASSQDRISGNTIYF
CDR3 DNA: TGTGCCAGCAGTCAAGACAGGATCTCTGGAAACACCATATATTTT
clone size: NA
J gene: TRBJ1-3
D gene: NA
V gene: TRBV13

CDR3 protein: CASSLGQGMDYGYTF
CDR3 DNA: TGTGCCAGCAGCTTAGGACAGGGTATGGACTATGGCTACACCTTC
clone size: NA
J gene: TRBJ1-2
D gene: TRBD1
V gene: TRBV7-2

CDR3 protein: CASSLDPGISGNTIYF
CDR3 DNA: TGTGCCAGCAGCTTGGATCCGGGGATCTCTGGAAACACCATATATTTT
clone size: NA
J gene: TRBJ1-3
D gene: NA
V gene: TRBV5-4

CDR3 protein: CASRYRGASGYTF
CDR3 DNA: TGTGCCAGCAGATACAGGGGAGCGAGTGGCTACACCTTC
clone size: NA
J gene: TRBJ1-2
D gene: TRBD1
V gene: TRBV27

CDR3 protein: CASSAGAGGHYGYTF
CDR3 DNA: TGTGCCAGTAGTGCGGGGGCAGGGGGCCACTATGGCTACACCTTC
clone size: few
J gene: TRBJ1-2
D gene: TRBD1
V gene: TRBV19

CDR3 protein: CASSPKLGTDNEQFF
CDR3 DNA: TGTGCCAGCAGCCCGAAACTTGGGACAGACAATGAGCAGTTCTTC
clone size: NA
J gene: TRBJ2-1
D gene: TRBD1
V gene: TRBV7-3

CDR3 protein: CASSVVSGNTEAFF
CDR3 DNA: TGTGCCAGCAGCGTAGTGTCAGGGAACACTGAAGCTTTCTTT
clone size: once
J gene: TRBJ1-1
D gene: NA
V gene: TRBV9

CDR3 protein: CASTVGESSYNEQFF
CDR3 DNA: TGTGCCAGCACCGTCGGGGAGAGCTCCTACAATGAGCAGTTCTTC
clone size: few
J gene: TRBJ2-1
D gene: NA
V gene: TRBV11-2

CDR3 protein: CSARRAGELFF
CDR3 DNA: TGCAGTGCTAGACGCGCCGGGGAGCTGTTTTTT
clone size: once
J gene: TRBJ2-2
D gene: NA
V gene: TRBV20-1

CDR3 protein: CASSSTDRAHEKLFF
CDR3 DNA: TGTGCCAGTAGTTCCACGGACAGGGCGCATGAAAAACTGTTTTTT
clone size: NA
J gene: TRBJ1-4
D gene: TRBD1
V gene: TRBV19

CDR3 protein: CASSYRGRGTGELFF
CDR3 DNA: TGTGCCAGCAGTTACAGGGGGCGAGGGACCGGGGAGCTGTTTTTT
clone size: NA
J gene: TRBJ2-2
D gene: TRBD1
V gene: TRBV6-5

CDR3 protein: CASRRTGNEKLFF
CDR3 DNA: TGTGCCAGCAGAAGGACAGGGAATGAAAAACTGTTTTTT
clone size: NA
J gene: TRBJ1-4
D gene: TRBD1
V gene: TRBV7-9

CDR3 protein: CASSFRQGTEAFF
CDR3 DNA: TGTGCCAGCAGTTTCCGGCAGGGGACCGAAGCTTTCTTT
clone size: NA
J gene: TRBJ1-1
D gene: NA
V gene: TRBV12-3/TRBV12-4

CDR3 protein: CASSPDLFLAGTVSSYEQFF
CDR3 DNA: TGCGCCAGCAGCCCAGACCTGTTTTTAGCCGGGACAGTTTCAAGCTATGAGCAGTTCTTC
clone size: NA
J gene: TRBJ2-1
D gene: TRBD1
V gene: TRBV5-1

CDR3 protein: CASSRTGGGNQPQHF
CDR3 DNA: TGTGCCAGCAGTCGGACAGGGGGCGGCAATCAGCCCCAGCATTTT
clone size: NA
J gene: TRBJ1-5
D gene: TRBD1
V gene: TRBV6-5

CDR3 protein: CASSPDRSNSPLHF
CDR3 DNA: TGCGCCAGCAGCCCGGACAGAAGCAATTCACCCCTCCACTTT
clone size: NA
J gene: TRBJ1-6
D gene: NA
V gene: TRBV5-1

CDR3 protein: CASSEQGAGAFF
CDR3 DNA: TGTGCCAGCAGCGAACAGGGGGCGGGAGCTTTCTTT
clone size: once
J gene: TRBJ1-1
D gene: TRBD1
V gene: TRBV5-8

CDR3 protein: CASTPRGGTQYF
CDR3 DNA: TGTGCCAGCACCCCACGGGGAGGGACCCAGTACTTC
clone size: NA
J gene: TRBJ2-5
D gene: NA
V gene: TRBV6-5

CDR3 protein: CASSDRQPGGETQYF
CDR3 DNA: TGTGCCAGCAGTGACAGGCAGCCAGGCGGGGAGACCCAGTACTTC
clone size: NA
J gene: TRBJ2-5
D gene: NA
V gene: TRBV6-1

CDR3 protein: CASSLTPSGLTDTQYF
CDR3 DNA: TGTGCCAGCTCCCTTACTCCTAGCGGACTTACAGATACGCAGTATTTT
clone size: NA
J gene: TRBJ2-3
D gene: TRBD2
V gene: TRBV18

CDR3 protein: CASSLRGNRGITDTQYF
CDR3 DNA: TGTGCCAGCAGCTTAAGGGGAAACAGGGGGATAACAGATACGCAGTATTTT
clone size: NA
J gene: TRBJ2-3
D gene: TRBD1
V gene: TRBV11-2

CDR3 protein: CASSQGMNTEAFF
CDR3 DNA: TGTGCCAGCAGCCAGGGGATGAACACTGAAGCTTTCTTT
clone size: NA
J gene: TRBJ1-1
D gene: NA
V gene: TRBV9

CDR3 protein: CASSHRDRNTGELFF
CDR3 DNA: TGTGCCAGCAGCCACCGGGACAGAAACACCGGGGAGCTGTTTTTT
clone size: NA
J gene: TRBJ2-2
D gene: TRBD1
V gene: TRBV5-6

CDR3 protein: CATSRDRTAVRSGNTIYF
CDR3 DNA: TGTGCCACCAGCAGAGATCGGACTGCCGTTCGTTCTGGAAACACCATATATTTT
clone size: NA
J gene: TRBJ1-3
D gene: NA
V gene: TRBV15

CDR3 protein: CASHHDKRYYGYTF
CDR3 DNA: TGTGCCAGCCATCACGACAAACGATACTATGGCTACACCTTC
clone size: NA
J gene: TRBJ1-2
D gene: NA
V gene: TRBV2